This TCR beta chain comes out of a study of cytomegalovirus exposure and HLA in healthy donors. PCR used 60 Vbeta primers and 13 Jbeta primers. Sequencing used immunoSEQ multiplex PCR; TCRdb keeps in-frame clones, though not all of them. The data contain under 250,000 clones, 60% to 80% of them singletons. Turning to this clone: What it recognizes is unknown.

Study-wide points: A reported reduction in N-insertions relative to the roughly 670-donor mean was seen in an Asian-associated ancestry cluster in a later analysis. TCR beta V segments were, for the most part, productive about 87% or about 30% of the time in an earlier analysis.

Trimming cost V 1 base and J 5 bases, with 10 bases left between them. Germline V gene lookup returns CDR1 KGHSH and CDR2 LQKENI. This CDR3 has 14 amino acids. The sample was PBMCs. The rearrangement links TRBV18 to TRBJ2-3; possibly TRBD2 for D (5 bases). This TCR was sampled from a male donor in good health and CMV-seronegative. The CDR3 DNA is TGTGCCAGCTCACCACGGTCTGCGGGAGATACGCAGTATTTT. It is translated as CASSPRSAGDTQYF.